Below, 27 T cell receptor beta chains from the same sample are listed, as sequenced in a study of blood T cell repertoires in COVID-19. TCRdb's copy holds only in-frame clones and misses some; the assay was immunoSEQ multiplex PCR. The repertoire consists of about 150,000 clones, with approximately 86% occurring once and the leading ten covering roughly 6.4%. Sequences were obtained from PBMCs or T cells enriched from blood (not recorded which). These receptors all stem from a woman aged 40-49 years who had recovered from COVID-19.

The rearrangement joins TRBV7-9 to TRBJ2-7; weak D call: TRBD2 (6 bases). The ends were cut back, 1 base at V and 0 bases at J, with 10 bases in the middle. CDR1 and CDR2 (germline): SEHNR, FQNEAQ (reference sequence). CDR3 length: 15 residues. CDR3 amino acids: CASSLGDWYSYEQYF. In nucleotides, the CDR3 is TGTGCCAGCAGCTTAGGGGACTGGTACTCCTACGAGCAGTACTTC.

The chain combines TRBV7-3 with TRBJ1-1; TRBD1 matches at 9 bases. CDR3 size: 15 residues. Trimming took 5 bases from V and 3 from J; bases not matched to a gene: 7. Germline V gene sequence: CDR1 SGHTA, CDR2 FQGTGA. Here the CDR3 reads CASSPGQGTHTEAFF. The CDR3 nucleotides read TGTGCCAGCAGCCCGGGACAGGGAACACACACTGAAGCTTTCTTT.

This sequence joins TRBV7-6 and TRBJ2-2; 8 bases line up with TRBD1. CDR1 is SGHVS, CDR2 FNYEAQ, per germline. V shed 3 bases and J 6 bases; nucleotides not matched to a gene: 12. CDR3 length: 17 residues. In DNA, the CDR3 is TGTGCCAGCAGCTTCCCGGGACAGGTCGGAGTCCCCGGGGAGCTGTTTTTT. This gives the protein CASSFPGQVGVPGELFF.

The chain carries TRBV7-8 and TRBJ2-1; tentative D call: TRBD1 (6 bases). Germline V gene lookup returns CDR1 SGHVS and CDR2 FQNEAQ. This CDR3 has 16 amino acids. V lost 5 bases and J lost 5, with 19 bases in between. The CDR3 DNA is TGTGCCAGCAGCCTCGGACAGATTATCGTCCACAATGAGCAGTTCTTC. Protein product: CASSLGQIIVHNEQFF.

The chain uses TRBV4-1 and TRBJ2-1; 9 nucleotides align to TRBD2. Trimming at V came to 5 bases and at J to 13 bases, leaving 12 bases not matched to a gene. The CDR3 runs to 14 residues. Per the germline V gene, CDR1 is MGHRA and CDR2 is YSYEKL. The CDR3 here is CASSRSGLAEVQFF. The CDR3 coding sequence is TGCGCCAGCAGCAGATCGGGACTAGCCGAGGTTCAGTTCTTC.

The chain joins TRBV29-1 to TRBJ1-2; 12 bases are a match to TRBD1. Germline CDR1 reads SQVTM; CDR2 reads ANQGSEA. Trimming removed 6 bases from V and 5 bases from J; junction bases left unmatched: 7. This CDR3 comprises 14 residues. CDR3 DNA sequence: TGCAGCGTCGCCCGGGACAGGGGGCATTATGGCTACACCTTC. Amino acids: CSVARDRGHYGYTF.

This clone showed up just once. This chain uses TRBV27 with TRBJ2-1; TRBD2 agrees at 10 bases. The CDR3 has 16 amino acids. CDR1 MNHEY and CDR2 SMNVEV come from the germline V gene (reference sequence). J lost 4 bases, V lost 4 bases, and 7 bases had no gene match. CDR3 sequence reads: CASSSLAGVLYNEQFF. The DNA of the CDR3 is TGTGCCAGCAGTTCCCTAGCGGGAGTCTTATACAATGAGCAGTTCTTC.

The V call is TRBV5-1, the J call TRBJ2-7; TRBD2 might be the D (5 bases). Germline loops: CDR1 SGHRS, CDR2 YFSETQ. The CDR3 is made up of 15 amino acids. Trimming stripped 3 bases from V and 2 bases from J, with 15 bases between. The CDR3 bases are TGCGCCAGCAGCTCCCGGGTCGCGGGCCCCTACGAGCAGTACTTC. Translated: CASSSRVAGPYEQYF. Complete variable domain (other parts from reference TRBV5-1 and TRBJ2-7): KAGVTQTPRYLIKTRGQQVTLSCSPISGHRSVSWYQQTPGQGLQFLFEYFSETQRNKGNFPGRFSGRQFSNSRSEMNVSTLELGDSALYLCASSSRVAGPYEQYFGPGTRLTVT.

This clone was detected once. The chain has TRBV5-6 and TRBJ2-2, with D maybe TRBD2 (5 bases). Germline V lookup: CDR1 SGHDT, CDR2 YYEEEE. The CDR3 length is 17 residues. V gave up 1 base and J gave up 6 bases, with 19 bases separating them. In DNA form, the CDR3 reads TGTGCCAGCAGCTTGACGGGATTAACAGAGTCGTCCGGGGAGCTGTTTTTT. This codes for CASSLTGLTESSGELFF.

This clone was recorded only once. The chain links TRBV5-5 to TRBJ1-2; the D is unclear. V shed 4 bases and J shed 5 bases, with 9 bases lying between them. The V gene's germline CDR1 is SGHKS and CDR2 YYEKEE (reference sequence). CDR3 size: 12 residues. The CDR3 loop is CASSPYGYGYTF. The CDR3 DNA reads as TGTGCCAGCAGCCCCTACGGTTATGGCTACACCTTC.

The table lists this clone with a count of one. The chain uses TRBV6-2 or TRBV6-3 and TRBJ2-1, with 7 positions matching TRBD1. The length of the CDR3 is 15 residues. Germline CDR1 reads MNHEY; CDR2 reads SVGEGT. J was trimmed by 2 bases and V by 5 bases; bases with no gene match: 6. The CDR3 loop is CASSLTGSAYNEQFF. Written as DNA, the CDR3 is TGTGCCAGCAGTCTGACAGGGAGCGCCTACAATGAGCAGTTCTTC.

The CDR3: CASREAANTGELFF. For the CDR3, the DNA is TGTGCCAGCAGGGAGGCGGCGAACACCGGGGAGCTGTTTTTT. The chain is built from TRBV2 and TRBJ2-2, with a weak D call TRBD2 (5 bases). Germline V gives CDR1 SNHLY, CDR2 FYNNEI. The CDR3 covers 14 residues. Trimming pared 6 bases from V and 0 bases from J, leaving 8 bases between.

The J gene is TRBJ2-7, the V gene TRBV4-1; tentative D call: TRBD1 (6 bases). The germline CDR1 and CDR2 sequences are MGHRA and YSYEKL. V lost 1 base to trimming and J lost 2 bases, with 9 bases between them. The CDR3 length is 14 residues. The CDR3 sequence is CASSQGYRAYEQYF. CDR3 DNA: TGCGCCAGCAGCCAAGGCTACAGGGCCTACGAGCAGTACTTC.

The rearrangement links TRBV5-1 to TRBJ2-3, with 8 bases identical to TRBD2. Germline lookup yields CDR1 SGHRS and CDR2 YFSETQ. Losses at the gene ends were 1 base for V and 2 bases for J; bases not matched to a gene: 9. The CDR3 runs 17 residues. The CDR3 DNA follows: TGCGCCAGCAGCTTGTCGGGACTAGGAACTATCACAGATACGCAGTATTTT. It encodes CASSLSGLGTITDTQYF.

This rearrangement joins TRBV4-1 to TRBJ2-3; 7 bases map to TRBD2. The germline gives CDR1 MGHRA, CDR2 YSYEKL. With V trimmed by 1 base and J by 5 bases, 3 bases remained unmatched. The length of the CDR3 is 14 residues. CDR3 region: CASSQGEGLDTQYF. In nucleotides, the CDR3 is TGCGCCAGCAGCCAAGGGGAGGGATTAGATACGCAGTATTTT.

The V gene is TRBV10-3, the J gene TRBJ1-1; no reliable D call. The CDR3 spans 15 residues. CDR1 ENHRY and CDR2 SYGVKD come from the germline V gene. V lost 5 bases, J lost 6 bases, and 19 bases lay in between. CDR3 region: CAISLNSPQASEAFF. The CDR3 nucleotides are TGTGCCATCAGTTTAAACAGCCCCCAGGCCTCTGAAGCTTTCTTT.

This clone was seen more than once but under ten times. The V gene is TRBV6-5, the J gene TRBJ1-1; the match to TRBD1 covers 9 bases. The junction had 4 bases not matched to a gene; V was cut back by 3 bases and J by 8 bases. This CDR3 is built from 13 residues. Germline V gene sequence: CDR1 MNHEY, CDR2 SVGAGI. The CDR3 nucleotides are TGTGCCAGCAGTTATCCCGGACAGGGGGAAGCTTTCTTT. Its translation is CASSYPGQGEAFF.

The V gene is TRBV12-3 or TRBV12-4, the J gene TRBJ1-6; D call uncertain. The CDR3 runs to 13 residues. V was trimmed by 2 bases and J by 8 bases, leaving 7 bases between them. Here the CDR3 reads CASSLSGDSPLHF. Here the CDR3 DNA reads TGTGCCAGCAGTTTAAGCGGGGATTCACCCCTCCACTTT.

The rearrangement uses TRBV13 and TRBJ2-3; 16 nucleotides line up with TRBD2. The V segment lost 5 bases and the J segment 3 bases; nucleotides outside the gene matches: 8. The germline gives CDR1 PRHDT, CDR2 FYEKMQ (reference sequence). CDR3 length: 18 residues. CDR3 amino acids: CASSPGLAGGPETDTQYF. The CDR3 nucleotides read TGTGCCAGCAGCCCGGGACTAGCGGGGGGGCCGGAGACAGATACGCAGTATTTT. Complete variable domain (other parts from reference TRBV13 and TRBJ2-3): AAGVIQSPRHLIKEKRETATLKCYPIPRHDTVYWYQQGPGQDPQFLISFYEKMQSDKGSIPDRFSAQQFSDYHSELNMSSLELGDSALYFCASSPGLAGGPETDTQYFGPGTRLTVL.

With regard to this clone: Other DNA sequences in this specimen translate into the identical CDR3. The genes are TRBV5-1 and TRBJ2-2, with 7 positions matching TRBD1. J was trimmed by 4 bases and V by 0 bases; bases with no gene match: 3. The CDR3 contains 15 residues. CDR1 is SGHRS and CDR2 is YFSETQ in the germline V gene. The CDR3 DNA reads as TGCGCCAGCAGCTTGGGACAGGGTGGCACCGGGGAGCTGTTTTTT. It encodes CASSLGQGGTGELFF.

V usage is TRBV7-6 and J usage is TRBJ2-2; tentatively, D is TRBD1 (5 bases). This CDR3 contains 13 residues. Germline values: CDR1 SGHVS, CDR2 FNYEAQ. V was clipped by 5 bases and J by 2 bases, with 6 bases between them. CDR3 loop: CASSDRNTGELFF. The CDR3 bases are TGTGCCAGCAGCGACAGAAACACCGGGGAGCTGTTTTTT.

J is TRBJ1-6 and V is TRBV5-4; TRBD1 matches 8 bases. V trimming: 0 bases; J trimming: 11 bases; junction bases outside the gene matches: 16. The CDR3 is 18 amino acids. Germline CDR1 SGHNT, CDR2 YYREEE (reference sequence). CDR3 loop: CASSLGGTGFTSIPPLHF. For the CDR3, the DNA is TGTGCCAGCAGCTTGGGGGGGACAGGTTTTACCTCAATTCCACCCCTCCACTTT.

This clone was seen a single time. The chain couples TRBV27 to TRBJ1-1, with 7 bases lining up with TRBD1. Trimming at V came to 3 bases and at J to 1 base, leaving 5 bases not matched to a gene. CDR3 length: 15 amino acids. From germline, CDR1 is MNHEY and CDR2 SMNVEV (reference sequence). CDR3 DNA: TGTGCCAGCAGTTTTCGGACAGGAGGGAACACTGAAGCTTTCTTT. Its protein is CASSFRTGGNTEAFF.

This CDR3 reads CSVETSFSGNTIYF. The CDR3 nucleotides are TGCAGCGTTGAAACATCCTTCTCTGGAAACACCATATATTTT. The gene calls are TRBV29-1 and TRBJ1-3; D ambiguous. V lost 2 bases to trimming and J lost 0 bases, with 8 bases between them. The germline CDR1 and CDR2 sequences are SQVTM and ANQGSEA. This CDR3 is built from 14 residues. Variable domain in full (rest from reference TRBV29-1 and TRBJ1-3): SAVISQKPSRDICQRGTSLTIQCQVDSQVTMMFWYRQQPGQSLTLIATANQGSEATYESGFVIDKFPISRPNLTFSTLTVSNMSPEDSSIYLCSVETSFSGNTIYFGEGSWLTVV.

CDR3 coding DNA: TGTGCCAGCAGCTTACGGACAGGGGGCACGGGAAACACCATATATTTT. It encodes CASSLRTGGTGNTIYF. The rearrangement joins TRBV9 to TRBJ1-3; TRBD1 matches at 11 bases. CDR1 and CDR2 (germline): SGDLS, YYNGEE. This CDR3 has 16 amino acids. V lost 4 bases to trimming and J lost 4 bases; unmatched junction nucleotides: 7.

The CDR3 DNA reads as TGCGCCAGCAGCTTGTTAGGGGCCCAAGAGACCCAGTACTTC. The encoded protein is CASSLLGAQETQYF. The chain recombines TRBV5-1 with TRBJ2-5, with D perhaps TRBD1 (5 bases). Germline loops: CDR1 SGHRS, CDR2 YFSETQ. CDR3 length equals 14 residues. V dropped 1 base and J dropped 1 base, with 8 bases sitting between them.

The table lists this clone with a few counts. The CDR3 protein is CASSIVGGSSYNEQFF. Here the CDR3 DNA reads TGTGCCAGTAGTATAGTGGGGGGGAGCTCCTACAATGAGCAGTTCTTC. The chain couples TRBV19 to TRBJ2-1, with TRBD2 identical over 7 bases. This CDR3 spans 16 amino acids. The trim removed 1 base at V and 0 bases at J, leaving 3 bases unmatched. Germline-derived CDR1 and CDR2 are LNHDA and SQIVND (reference sequence).